The 23 T cell receptor beta chains given below trace back to one sample, sequenced in a study of blood T cell repertoires in COVID-19. Data came from immunoSEQ multiplex PCR; TCRdb stores just in-frame clones and leaves some out. The sample lists 150,000 to 190,000 clones, 84% occurring once. Sequencing input: peripheral blood. The receptors derive from a woman aged 45-60 years with acute or convalescent COVID-19.

The chain recombines TRBV24-1 with TRBJ1-6; D is unresolved. Between the trimmed V and J ends, which lost 3 bases and 6 bases, there was a span of 11 bases. CDR3 size: 15 residues. Germline-derived CDR1 and CDR2 are KGHDR and SFDVKD. CDR3 region: CATSDGGPPNSPLHF. For the CDR3, the DNA is TGTGCCACCAGTGATGGAGGACCGCCTAATTCACCCCTCCACTTT.

This rearrangement joins TRBV5-6 to TRBJ1-4; TRBD1 matches at 10 bases. Germline CDR1 and CDR2: SGHDT and YYEEEE. V was clipped by 4 bases and J by 6 bases; unmatched bases: 3. The CDR3 totals 14 residues. The CDR3 here is CASSPTGGDEKLFF. CDR3 nucleotides: TGTGCCAGCAGCCCGACAGGGGGCGATGAAAAACTGTTTTTT.

This chain uses TRBV7-2 with TRBJ2-1, with 9 bases lining up with TRBD2. V was clipped by 3 bases and J by 0 bases; unmatched bases: 3. Per germline, CDR1 SGHTA and CDR2 FQGNSA. CDR3 length equals 16 residues. This CDR3 is CASSLDSGSSYNEQFF. Here the CDR3 DNA reads TGTGCCAGCAGCTTGGATAGCGGGAGCTCCTACAATGAGCAGTTCTTC.

The J gene is TRBJ1-1, the V gene TRBV3-1 (or the pseudogene TRBV3-2), with D hard to call. The germline CDR1 and CDR2 sequences are LGHDT and YNNKEL (reference sequence). CDR3 length: 14 residues. Trimming removed 4 bases at V and 1 base at J, with 10 bases between. This CDR3 reads CASSLAEGNTEAFF. CDR3 DNA sequence: TGTGCCAGCAGCCTCGCTGAGGGGAACACTGAAGCTTTCTTT.

This chain joins TRBV4-2 and TRBJ1-1; D gene unclear. Germline loops: CDR1 LGHNA, CDR2 YNFKEQ. Trimming pared 2 bases from V and 0 bases from J, leaving 7 bases between. CDR3 length: 14 residues. The CDR3 nucleotides read TGTGCCAGCAGCCAACCTTACATGAACACTGAAGCTTTCTTT. It translates to CASSQPYMNTEAFF.

This chain uses TRBV25-1 with TRBJ1-5; 9 bases fit TRBD1. V lost 2 bases and J lost 6; bases outside the gene matches: 2. Germline V gene lookup returns CDR1 MGHDK and CDR2 SYGVNS. The CDR3 spans 14 residues. CDR3 nucleotides: TGTGCCAGCAGTGAAGGGACAGGGAGTCAGCCCCAGCATTTT. This encodes CASSEGTGSQPQHF.

The V and J genes are TRBV3-1 (or the pseudogene TRBV3-2) and TRBJ1-1; tentative D call: TRBD1 (5 bases). Germline values: CDR1 LGHDT, CDR2 YNNKEL (reference sequence). This CDR3 has 12 residues. Trimming removed 2 bases from V and 10 bases from J, with 11 bases in between. CDR3 nucleotides: TGTGCCAGCAGCCAACGGGGGAACGGAGCTTTCTTT. Residues: CASSQRGNGAFF.

The chain combines TRBV12-3 or TRBV12-4 with TRBJ2-5; D is unresolved. This CDR3 contains 10 residues. The ends were cut back, 3 bases at V and 7 bases at J, with 3 bases in the middle. Here the CDR3 DNA reads TGTGCCAGCAGTTTGAGGACCCAGTACTTC. Translating gives CASSLRTQYF.

The chain links TRBV5-1 to TRBJ2-1; TRBD2 is a possible D gene (7 bases). The V gene lost 4 bases and the J gene lost 4 bases, with 18 bases spanning the gap. Germline CDR1 reads SGHRS; CDR2 reads YFSETQ. CDR3 length: 16 amino acids. In nucleotides, the CDR3 is TGCGCCAGCAGCGCGGGGGCTAGCGGAGATTACAATGAGCAGTTCTTC. Translation: CASSAGASGDYNEQFF.

This chain connects TRBV5-6 to TRBJ2-3, with D perhaps matching TRBD2 (6 bases). Trimming cost V 3 bases and J 3 bases, with 20 bases left between them. Germline V gene data show CDR1 as SGHDT and CDR2 as YYEEEE. This CDR3 comprises 17 residues. Here the CDR3 reads CASSSAVTGVGTDTQYF. Written as DNA, the CDR3 is TGTGCCAGCAGCTCGGCGGTGACGGGAGTGGGGACAGATACGCAGTATTTT.

The chain links TRBV12-5 to TRBJ1-2; tentative D call: TRBD1 (6 bases). Trimming cost V 5 bases and J 1 base, with 8 bases left between them. From germline, CDR1 is LGHNT and CDR2 FRNRAP. This CDR3 is built from 13 residues. CDR3 sequence: CASGGQLNYGYTF. The CDR3, as DNA: TGTGCTAGTGGTGGACAGCTTAACTATGGCTACACCTTC.

The chain recombines TRBV9 with TRBJ1-2, with a tentative D call TRBD1 (5 bases). Trimming took 4 bases from V and 5 from J, leaving 12 bases between them. Germline CDR1 and CDR2: SGDLS and YYNGEE. The length of the CDR3 is 13 residues. Written as DNA, the CDR3 is TGTGCCAGCAGCCCCCAGGGAGGGTATGGCTACACCTTC. It codes for CASSPQGGYGYTF.

This clone was seen a handful of times. The chain has TRBV5-4 and TRBJ2-5, with 9 bases lining up with TRBD1. The CDR3 runs 14 residues. V shed 4 bases, J shed 9 bases, and the junction held 10 bases outside the gene matches. Germline values: CDR1 SGHNT, CDR2 YYREEE (reference sequence). CDR3 loop: CASSMGQGRGAQYF. As DNA, the CDR3 is TGTGCCAGCAGCATGGGACAGGGAAGGGGAGCCCAGTACTTC.

The gene calls are TRBV3-1 (or the pseudogene TRBV3-2) and TRBJ1-6; D not resolved. The germline CDR1 and CDR2 sequences are LGHDT and YNNKEL (reference sequence). Deletions cut 1 base from V and 1 base from J, with 5 bases between. The CDR3 has 15 amino acids. This CDR3 is CASSQGRSYNSPLHF. DNA of the CDR3: TGTGCCAGCAGCCAAGGGAGATCCTATAATTCACCCCTCCACTTT.

This chain links TRBV3-1 (or the pseudogene TRBV3-2) with TRBJ1-2; 10 bases agree with TRBD1. There are 17 residues in the CDR3. Germline V CDR1 and CDR2: LGHDT, YNNKEL (reference sequence). V shed 3 bases, J shed 8 bases, and the junction held 15 bases outside the gene matches. CDR3 amino acids: CASSHLGQGIVVAGYTF. The CDR3 coding sequence is TGTGCCAGCAGCCACCTGGGACAGGGGATCGTTGTAGCGGGCTACACCTTC.

This clone was seen a few times. The chain couples TRBV15 to TRBJ1-6, with TRBD1 matching 7 bases. CDR3 length equals 14 residues. The ends lost 1 base at V and 14 bases at J; junction bases unmatched: 8. Per the germline V gene, CDR1 is LNHNV and CDR2 is YYDKDF (reference sequence). CDR3 in amino acids: CATSRGTGIVTLHF. CDR3 coding DNA: TGTGCCACCAGCAGAGGGACAGGAATCGTCACCCTCCACTTT.

The chain recombines TRBV2 with TRBJ1-5; D is perhaps TRBD1 (6 bases). This CDR3 spans 16 amino acids. Trimming removed 7 bases from V and 0 bases from J, with 16 bases in between. In germline, CDR1 is SNHLY, CDR2 FYNNEI. The CDR3 region is CASNQQGPYSNQPQHF. The CDR3 DNA follows: TGTGCCAGCAATCAACAGGGCCCGTATAGCAATCAGCCCCAGCATTTT.

This clone was detected once. The rearrangement uses TRBV7-2 and TRBJ2-1; D not certain. CDR1 and CDR2 from the germline V gene are SGHTA and FQGNSA. CDR3 size: 16 residues. Trimming took off 2 bases at V and 4 bases at J, with 15 bases between the two ends. This CDR3 is CASSLSPLLTYNEQFF. In DNA form, the CDR3 reads TGTGCCAGCAGCTTATCCCCCCTCCTGACTTACAATGAGCAGTTCTTC.

This clone was seen a single time. The chain carries TRBV2 and TRBJ2-1, with D uncertain. The V end lost 11 bases, the J end lost 0 bases, and 11 bases lay between the germline ends. The CDR3 extends over 13 amino acids. The germline V gene has CDR1 SNHLY and CDR2 FYNNEI. The CDR3 protein is CAGTESSYNEQFF. The DNA of the CDR3 is TGTGCCGGCACGGAGAGCTCCTACAATGAGCAGTTCTTC.

V usage is TRBV5-1 and J usage is TRBJ1-3; 7 nucleotides agree with TRBD1. The CDR3 is made up of 15 amino acids. V dropped 4 bases and J dropped 3; count of bases not matched to a gene: 7. Germline-derived CDR1 and CDR2 are SGHRS and YFSETQ. CDR3 DNA: TGCGCCAGCAGCACCTCAGGGGGAGGTGGAAACACCATATATTTT. This sequence encodes CASSTSGGGGNTIYF.

V usage is TRBV3-1 (or the pseudogene TRBV3-2) and J usage is TRBJ1-1, with 7 bases matching TRBD1. The CDR3 totals 16 residues. Germline V gene data show CDR1 as LGHDT and CDR2 as YNNKEL (reference sequence). V gave up 4 bases and J gave up 0 bases; unmatched junction bases: 8. The CDR3 spells CASSRPGQTVNTEAFF. CDR3 in DNA: TGTGCCAGCAGCCGACCGGGACAGACAGTGAACACTGAAGCTTTCTTT.

The gene calls are TRBV18 and TRBJ1-1; D not resolved. This CDR3 contains 15 residues. Trimming removed 2 bases from V and 0 bases from J, with 10 bases in between. Germline lookup yields CDR1 KGHSH and CDR2 LQKENI. CDR3 nucleotide sequence: TGTGCCAGCTCACCAAACCAACTCATGAACACTGAAGCTTTCTTT. Translating gives CASSPNQLMNTEAFF.

The genes are TRBV6-5 and TRBJ2-7, with D tentatively TRBD1 (5 bases). The V gene's germline CDR1 is MNHEY and CDR2 SVGAGI. This CDR3 has 16 residues. The V end lost 1 base, the J end lost 4 bases, and 17 bases lay between the germline ends. As DNA, the CDR3 is TGTGCCAGCAGTTACTTTACAGGCGACTCCGGATACGAGCAGTACTTC. Protein: CASSYFTGDSGYEQYF.